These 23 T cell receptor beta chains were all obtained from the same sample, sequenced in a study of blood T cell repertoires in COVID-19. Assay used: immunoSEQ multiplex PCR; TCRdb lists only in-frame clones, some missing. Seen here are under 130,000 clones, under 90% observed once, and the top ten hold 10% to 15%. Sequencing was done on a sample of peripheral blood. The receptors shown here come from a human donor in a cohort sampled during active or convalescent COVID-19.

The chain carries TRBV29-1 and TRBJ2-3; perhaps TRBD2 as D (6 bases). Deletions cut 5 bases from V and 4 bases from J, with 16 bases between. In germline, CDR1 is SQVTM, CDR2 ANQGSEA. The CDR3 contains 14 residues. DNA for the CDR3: TGCAGCGTTCCGAAGGGGACTTGGCCAGATACGCAGTATTTT. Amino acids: CSVPKGTWPDTQYF.

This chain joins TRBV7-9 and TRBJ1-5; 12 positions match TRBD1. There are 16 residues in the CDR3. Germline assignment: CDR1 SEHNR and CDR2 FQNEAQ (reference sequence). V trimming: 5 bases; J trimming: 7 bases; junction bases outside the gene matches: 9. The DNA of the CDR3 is TGTGCCAGCAGCAATAGTGGGACAGGGGGCGGCCAGCCCCAGCATTTT. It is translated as CASSNSGTGGGQPQHF.

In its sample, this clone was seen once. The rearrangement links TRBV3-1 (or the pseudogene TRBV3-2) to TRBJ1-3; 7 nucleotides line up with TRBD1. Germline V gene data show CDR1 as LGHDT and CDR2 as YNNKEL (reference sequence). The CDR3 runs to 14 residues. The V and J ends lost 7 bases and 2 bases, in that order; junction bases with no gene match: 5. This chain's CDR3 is CASKQGKAGNTIYF. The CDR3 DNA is TGTGCCAGCAAACAGGGGAAGGCTGGAAACACCATATATTTT.

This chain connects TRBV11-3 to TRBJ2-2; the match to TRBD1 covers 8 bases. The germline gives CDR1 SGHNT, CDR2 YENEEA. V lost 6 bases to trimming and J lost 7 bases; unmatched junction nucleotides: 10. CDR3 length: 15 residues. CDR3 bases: TGTGCCAGCAGATTCCGGGACAGGTCCCTCGGGGAGCTGTTTTTT. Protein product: CASRFRDRSLGELFF.

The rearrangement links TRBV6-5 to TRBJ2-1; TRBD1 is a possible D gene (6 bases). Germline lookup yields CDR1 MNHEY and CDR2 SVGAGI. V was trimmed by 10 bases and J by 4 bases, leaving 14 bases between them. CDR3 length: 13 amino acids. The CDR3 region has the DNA TGTGCCACCGTAGGACAGTCGTACAATGAGCAGTTCTTC. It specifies CATVGQSYNEQFF.

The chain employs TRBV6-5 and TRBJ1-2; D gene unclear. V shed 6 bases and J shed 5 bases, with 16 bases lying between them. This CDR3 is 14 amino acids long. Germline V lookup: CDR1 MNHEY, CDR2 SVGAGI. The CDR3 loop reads CASSRFRTGYGYTF. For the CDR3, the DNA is TGTGCCAGCAGCCGCTTCAGGACGGGATATGGCTACACCTTC.

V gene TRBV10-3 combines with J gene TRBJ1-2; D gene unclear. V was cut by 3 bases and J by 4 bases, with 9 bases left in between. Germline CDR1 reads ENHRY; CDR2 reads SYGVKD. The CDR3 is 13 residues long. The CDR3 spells CAISDEKAYGYTF. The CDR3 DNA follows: TGTGCCATCAGTGATGAAAAAGCCTATGGCTACACCTTC.

Here the CDR3 reads CASSLGGNTDTQYF. The CDR3 DNA sequence: TGTGCCAGCAGCTTGGGGGGGAACACAGATACGCAGTATTTT. The chain combines TRBV11-3 with TRBJ2-3; 7 bases line up with TRBD2. The CDR3 is 14 amino acids. Germline V lookup: CDR1 SGHNT, CDR2 YENEEA. The trim removed 3 bases at V and 2 bases at J, leaving 2 bases unmatched.

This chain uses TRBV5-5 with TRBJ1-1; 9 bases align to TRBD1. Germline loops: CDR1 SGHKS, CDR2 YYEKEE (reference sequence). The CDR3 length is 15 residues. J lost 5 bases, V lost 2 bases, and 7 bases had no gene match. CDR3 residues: CASSFATGGHTEAFF. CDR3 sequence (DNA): TGTGCCAGCAGCTTCGCGACAGGGGGACATACTGAAGCTTTCTTT.

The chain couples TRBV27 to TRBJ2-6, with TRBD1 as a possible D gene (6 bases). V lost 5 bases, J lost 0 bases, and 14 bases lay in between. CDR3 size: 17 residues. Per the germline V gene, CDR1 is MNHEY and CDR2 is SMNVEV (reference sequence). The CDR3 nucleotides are TGTGCCAGCAGTCAGACCGGGACAAACTCTGGGGCCAACGTCCTGACTTTC. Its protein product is CASSQTGTNSGANVLTF.

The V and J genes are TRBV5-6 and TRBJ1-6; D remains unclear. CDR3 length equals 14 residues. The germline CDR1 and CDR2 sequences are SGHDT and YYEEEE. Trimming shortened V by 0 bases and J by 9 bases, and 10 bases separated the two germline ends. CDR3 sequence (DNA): TGTGCCAGCAGCTTGGGAACAGTCAGTTCACCCCTCCACTTT. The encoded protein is CASSLGTVSSPLHF. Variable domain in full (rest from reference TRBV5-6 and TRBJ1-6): DAGVTQSPTHLIKTRGQQVTLRCSPKSGHDTVSWYQQALGQGPQFIFQYYEEEERQRGNFPDRFSGHQFPNYSSELNVNALLLGDSALYLCASSLGTVSSPLHFGNGTRLTVT.

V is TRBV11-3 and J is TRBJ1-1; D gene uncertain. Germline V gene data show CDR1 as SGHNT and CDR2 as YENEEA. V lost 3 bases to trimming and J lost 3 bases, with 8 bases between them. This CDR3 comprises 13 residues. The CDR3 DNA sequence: TGTGCCAGCAGCTTCTTTATAGACACTGAAGCTTTCTTT. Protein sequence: CASSFFIDTEAFF.

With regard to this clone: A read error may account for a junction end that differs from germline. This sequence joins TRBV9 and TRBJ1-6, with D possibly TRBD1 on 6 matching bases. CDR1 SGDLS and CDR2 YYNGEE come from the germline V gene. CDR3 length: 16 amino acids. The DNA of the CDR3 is TGTGCCAGCAGCGTACGACCAGGGGCCTACAATTCACCCCTCCACTTT. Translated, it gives CASSVRPGAYNSPLHF.

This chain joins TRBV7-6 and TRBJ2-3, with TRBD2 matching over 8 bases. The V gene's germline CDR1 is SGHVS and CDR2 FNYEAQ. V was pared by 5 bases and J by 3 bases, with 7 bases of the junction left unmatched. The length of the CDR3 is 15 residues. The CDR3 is CASSAAGTSTDTQYF. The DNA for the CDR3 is TGTGCCAGCAGCGCCGCCGGGACTAGTACAGATACGCAGTATTTT.

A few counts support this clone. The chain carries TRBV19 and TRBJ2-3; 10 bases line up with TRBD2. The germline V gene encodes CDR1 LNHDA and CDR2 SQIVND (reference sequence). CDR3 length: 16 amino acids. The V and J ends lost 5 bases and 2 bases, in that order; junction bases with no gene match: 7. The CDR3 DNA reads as TGTGCCAGTAGTGTCGGACTAGCGGATGCCACAGATACGCAGTATTTT. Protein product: CASSVGLADATDTQYF.

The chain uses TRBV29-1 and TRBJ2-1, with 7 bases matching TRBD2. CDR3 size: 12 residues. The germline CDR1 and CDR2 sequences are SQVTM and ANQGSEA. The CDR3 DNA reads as TGCAGGCTGGGGGAGGGACCACGGGAGCAGTTCTTC. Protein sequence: CRLGEGPREQFF.

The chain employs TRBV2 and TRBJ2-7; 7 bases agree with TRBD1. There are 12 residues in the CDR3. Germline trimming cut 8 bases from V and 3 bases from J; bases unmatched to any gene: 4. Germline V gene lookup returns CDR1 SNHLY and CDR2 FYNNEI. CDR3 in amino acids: CASGWDSYEQYF. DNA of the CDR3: TGTGCCAGCGGGTGGGACAGCTACGAGCAGTACTTC.

CDR3 sequence: CASSYSAGWYGYTF. The CDR3 nucleotides read TGTGCCAGCAGTTACAGTGCAGGGTGGTATGGCTACACCTTC. The chain couples TRBV6-2 or TRBV6-3 to TRBJ1-2; tentatively, D is TRBD1 (5 bases). Germline CDR1 is MNHEY and CDR2 is SVGEGT. CDR3 length: 14 residues. V lost 2 bases, J lost 5 bases, and 12 bases lay in between.

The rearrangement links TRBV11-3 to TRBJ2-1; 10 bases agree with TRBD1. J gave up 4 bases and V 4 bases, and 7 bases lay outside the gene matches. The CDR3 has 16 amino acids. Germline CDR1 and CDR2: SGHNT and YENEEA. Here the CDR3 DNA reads TGTGCCAGCAGCTCAGACAGGGGGCCAAGGTACAATGAGCAGTTCTTC. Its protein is CASSSDRGPRYNEQFF.

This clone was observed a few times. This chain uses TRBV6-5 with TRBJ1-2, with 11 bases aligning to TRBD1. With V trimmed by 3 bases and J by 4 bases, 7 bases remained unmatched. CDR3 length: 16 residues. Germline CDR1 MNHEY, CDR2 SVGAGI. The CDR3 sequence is CASSYVRTGGGYGYTF. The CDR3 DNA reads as TGTGCCAGCAGTTATGTGAGGACAGGGGGCGGCTATGGCTACACCTTC.

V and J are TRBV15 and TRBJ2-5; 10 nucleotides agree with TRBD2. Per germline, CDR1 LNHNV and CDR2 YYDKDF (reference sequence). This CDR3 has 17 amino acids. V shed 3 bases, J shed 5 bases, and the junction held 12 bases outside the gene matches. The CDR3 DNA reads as TGTGCCACCAGCAGGCCCTATACTAGCGGGGTGGGGGAGACCCAGTACTTC. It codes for CATSRPYTSGVGETQYF.

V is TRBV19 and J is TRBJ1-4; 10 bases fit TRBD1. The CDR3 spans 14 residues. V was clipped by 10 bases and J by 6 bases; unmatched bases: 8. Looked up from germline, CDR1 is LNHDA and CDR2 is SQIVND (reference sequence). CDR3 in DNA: TGTGCCAAAAGGACGGGACAGGGGTATGAAAAACTGTTTTTT. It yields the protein CAKRTGQGYEKLFF.

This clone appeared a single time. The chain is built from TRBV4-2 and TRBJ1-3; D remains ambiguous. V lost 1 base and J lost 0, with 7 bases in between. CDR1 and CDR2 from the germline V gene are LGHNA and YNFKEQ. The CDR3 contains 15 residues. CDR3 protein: CASSQGLNSGNTIYF. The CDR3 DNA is TGTGCCAGCAGCCAAGGGCTGAACTCTGGAAACACCATATATTTT.